What follows are 23 T cell receptor beta chains derived from one specimen sequenced in a study of T-cell reconstitution after alpha-beta-depleted transplantation in children. Unique molecular identifiers were built into the TCRbeta library. TCRdb redid the calling of the PCR reads with MiXCR, one entry per CDR3 protein. The table shows about a million distinct CDR3 sequences, with roughly 29% occurring only once. The material sequenced was PBMCs, mostly from graft donor cells, taken 360 days after TCRalphabeta/CD19-depleted stem cell transplant. These receptors were collected from a boy under two years old who had a stem cell transplant for SCID, so the T cells may come from the graft donor.

This clonotype has a single count. The rearrangement uses TRBV7-2 and TRBJ2-1; possibly TRBD2 for D (7 bases). The germline gives CDR1 SGHTA, CDR2 FQGNSA. Deletions cut 2 bases from V and 4 bases from J, with 15 bases between. The CDR3 runs 16 residues. CDR3 nucleotides: TGTGCCAGCAGCTTAAGTTGGGGGGGCGGGTACAATGAGCAGTTCTTC. Translated, it gives CASSLSWGGGYNEQFF.

The CDR3 protein is CASSLVIPSGLNEKLFF. CDR3 sequence (DNA): TGTGCCAGCAGCTTAGTAATTCCCTCGGGGTTAAATGAAAAACTGTTTTTT. The chain joins TRBV11-2 to TRBJ1-4; D ambiguous. There are 17 residues in the CDR3. With 1 base removed from V and 5 bases from J, the gap between germline ends came to 17 bases. The germline gives CDR1 SGHAT, CDR2 FQNNGV. Variable domain in full (rest from reference TRBV11-2 and TRBJ1-4): EAGVAQSPRYKIIEKRQSVAFWCNPISGHATLYWYQQILGQGPKLLIQFQNNGVVDDSQLPKDRFSAERLKGVDSTLKIQPAKLEDSAVYLCASSLVIPSGLNEKLFFGSGTQLSVL.

The chain has TRBV25-1 and TRBJ2-3; 8 bases agree with TRBD1. J was trimmed by 8 bases and V by 8 bases; bases with no gene match: 18. CDR3 size: 16 residues. The germline V gene encodes CDR1 MGHDK and CDR2 SYGVNS. The CDR3 nucleotides read TGTGCCAGCCAAGCGACAGGGGTTTCGGCAAGGGGTACGCAGTATTTT. It specifies CASQATGVSARGTQYF.

The gene calls are TRBV5-5 and TRBJ2-3; 13 nucleotides match TRBD2. Germline V gives CDR1 SGHKS, CDR2 YYEKEE (reference sequence). Trimming took 0 bases from V and 11 from J; bases not matched to a gene: 15. The CDR3 is made up of 18 amino acids. CDR3 protein: CASSLGVRGLAGSWGQYF. The DNA of the CDR3 is TGTGCCAGCAGCTTGGGAGTTAGGGGACTAGCGGGGTCCTGGGGGCAGTATTTT.

V is TRBV5-5 and J is TRBJ1-1; no definite D call. This CDR3 has 14 amino acids. Germline loops: CDR1 SGHKS, CDR2 YYEKEE (reference sequence). Trimming removed 5 bases at V and 1 base at J, with 12 bases between. CDR3 residues: CASRFLLENTEAFF. As DNA, the CDR3 is TGTGCCAGCAGATTTCTCCTGGAGAACACTGAAGCTTTCTTT.

This chain links TRBV19 with TRBJ1-1; no clear D gene. Germline CDR1 reads LNHDA; CDR2 reads SQIVND (reference sequence). The V end was cut by 6 bases, the J end by 1 base, with 15 bases between. The CDR3 spans 15 residues. Written as DNA, the CDR3 is TGTGCCAGTAGCGCAAATGGGCAGCCGAACACTGAAGCTTTCTTT. As protein: CASSANGQPNTEAFF.

The chain is built from TRBV5-6 and TRBJ2-1, with D maybe TRBD2 (7 bases). V was cut by 0 bases and J by 3 bases, with 13 bases left in between. Germline CDR1 reads SGHDT; CDR2 reads YYEEEE. The CDR3 contains 16 residues. The CDR3 nucleotides are TGTGCCAGCAGCTTGGTGGGGGGGCCTAGCTACAATGAGCAGTTCTTC. It specifies CASSLVGGPSYNEQFF.

The rearrangement joins TRBV7-2 to TRBJ2-7; D is uncertain. Germline-derived CDR1 and CDR2 are SGHTA and FQGNSA. V lost 5 bases and J 0 bases, leaving 5 bases between the germline ends. This CDR3 comprises 12 residues. As DNA, the CDR3 is TGTGCCAGCAGCGATAACTCCTACGAGCAGTACTTC. Translated, it gives CASSDNSYEQYF.

The chain combines TRBV28 with TRBJ2-7; TRBD2 aligns across 8 bases. The CDR3 has 17 residues. J was trimmed by 6 bases and V by 5 bases; bases with no gene match: 18. Germline lookup yields CDR1 MDHEN and CDR2 SYDVKM. CDR3 bases: TGTGCCAGCAGTGAGAACCGGGGGGGCCGTATTGTAGGCGAGCAGTACTTC. Translation: CASSENRGGRIVGEQYF. Filled out from reference TRBV28 and TRBJ2-7, the complete variable domain reads DVKVTQSSRYLVKRTGEKVFLECVQDMDHENMFWYRQDPGLGLRLIYFSYDVKMKEKGDIPEGYSVSREKKERFSLILESASTNQTSMYLCASSENRGGRIVGEQYFGPGTRLTVT.

Notes on this clonotype: A read error may produce the germline difference seen at one junction end. V is TRBV20-1 and J is TRBJ2-3, with D possibly TRBD2 on 5 matching bases. Germline-derived CDR1 and CDR2 are DFQATT and SNEGSKA (reference sequence). This CDR3 is 13 amino acids long. The CDR3 loop reads CSPSYHSTDTQYF. CDR3 DNA: TGCAGTCCTAGCTACCATAGCACAGATACGCAGTATTTT.

This sequence joins TRBV20-1 and TRBJ2-7; the D gene could be TRBD1 or TRBD2 (5 bases each). The V end was cut by 6 bases, the J end by 3 bases, with 18 bases between. The CDR3 has 14 amino acids. CDR1 is DFQATT and CDR2 is SNEGSKA in the germline V gene (reference sequence). CDR3 protein: CSARASSGRYEQYF. The DNA of the CDR3 is TGCAGTGCGAGGGCGTCTTCGGGACGCTACGAGCAGTACTTC.

The chain combines TRBV18 with TRBJ2-3; perhaps TRBD1 as D (5 bases). In germline, CDR1 is KGHSH, CDR2 LQKENI. This CDR3 has 15 residues. The V end lost 1 base, the J end lost 2 bases, and 10 bases lay between the germline ends. In nucleotides, the CDR3 is TGTGCCAGCTCACCACAGGGGAACCCCACAGATACGCAGTATTTT. Translated: CASSPQGNPTDTQYF.

This rearrangement joins TRBV7-6 to TRBJ2-3, with 11 bases matching TRBD2. Losses at the gene ends were 3 bases for V and 1 base for J; bases not matched to a gene: 9. CDR1 and CDR2 from the germline V gene are SGHVS and FNYEAQ. The CDR3 runs to 18 residues. This CDR3 is CASSFGLAGGGGTDTQYF. The CDR3 bases are TGTGCCAGCAGCTTCGGGCTAGCGGGGGGAGGCGGCACAGATACGCAGTATTTT.

The genes are TRBV4-2 and TRBJ1-5, with D possibly being TRBD1 (5 bases). The germline V gene has CDR1 LGHNA and CDR2 YNFKEQ. CDR3 size: 18 residues. V lost 4 bases and J 6 bases, leaving 25 bases between the germline ends. The CDR3 is CASSLTVGARGAGQPQHF. Written as DNA, the CDR3 is TGTGCCAGCAGCCTTACCGTAGGGGCGCGGGGTGCCGGTCAGCCCCAGCATTTT.

The genes are TRBV7-9 and TRBJ1-2, with D unclear. The V and J ends lost 1 base and 3 bases respectively, with 12 bases between them. Germline-derived CDR1 and CDR2 are SEHNR and FQNEAQ (reference sequence). The CDR3 extends over 15 amino acids. The CDR3 loop is CASSLVRAMDYGYTF. The CDR3 DNA is TGTGCCAGCAGCTTAGTCCGGGCCATGGACTATGGCTACACCTTC.

This clonotype was observed a few times. The rearrangement links TRBV4-3 to TRBJ2-2; D is unclear. V was cut by 4 bases and J by 7 bases, with 16 bases left in between. CDR1 LGHNA and CDR2 YSLEER come from the germline V gene. This CDR3 is 15 amino acids long. The DNA of the CDR3 is TGCGCCAGCAGCCCGTACTTGGAAAATCACGGGGAGCTGTTTTTT. It specifies CASSPYLENHGELFF.

Only a few counts were recorded for this clonotype. V is TRBV2 and J is TRBJ1-6; D not certain. V was cut by 6 bases and J by 6 bases, with 15 bases left in between. The CDR3 totals 15 residues. The V gene's germline CDR1 is SNHLY and CDR2 FYNNEI. The CDR3 region is CASSETLGANSPLHF. CDR3 in DNA: TGTGCCAGCAGCGAGACCCTAGGAGCTAATTCACCCCTCCACTTT.

The table lists this clonotype with a few counts. The V gene is TRBV6-2 or TRBV6-3, the J gene TRBJ1-1, with unresolved D. The CDR3 loop spans 12 amino acids. From germline, CDR1 is MNHEY and CDR2 SVGEGT. Between the trimmed V and J ends, which lost 4 bases and 10 bases, there was a span of 13 bases. The CDR3 DNA reads TGTGCCAGCAGTTTACGTCCGGGAACAGCTTTCTTT. Protein product: CASSLRPGTAFF.

The chain couples TRBV7-3 to TRBJ2-6; D not resolved. Trimming shortened V by 5 bases and J by 0 bases, and 14 bases separated the two germline ends. The length of the CDR3 is 17 residues. CDR1 SGHTA and CDR2 FQGTGA come from the germline V gene. CDR3 loop: CASSRPTTASGANVLTF. The CDR3 nucleotides are TGTGCCAGCAGCCGGCCCACTACCGCCTCTGGGGCCAACGTCCTGACTTTC.

The CDR3: CASSLWTTDRVLNTEAFF. The CDR3 DNA reads as TGTGCCAGCAGCTTATGGACCACCGACAGGGTTTTGAACACTGAAGCTTTCTTT. This sequence joins TRBV11-1 and TRBJ1-1; TRBD1 matches at 7 bases. V was clipped by 2 bases and J by 0 bases; unmatched bases: 12. There are 18 residues in the CDR3. Per the germline V gene, CDR1 is SGHAT and CDR2 is FQDESV (reference sequence).

The chain recombines TRBV5-1 with TRBJ2-1; D not resolved. The CDR3 consists of 17 residues. Germline lookup yields CDR1 SGHRS and CDR2 YFSETQ. The V end was cut by 3 bases, the J end by 0 bases, with 16 bases between. In nucleotides, the CDR3 is TGCGCCAGCAGCTACAACTATGACGGTAGCTCCTACAATGAGCAGTTCTTC. Translation gives CASSYNYDGSSYNEQFF. Drawing the rest from reference TRBV5-1 and TRBJ2-1, the complete variable domain is KAGVTQTPRYLIKTRGQQVTLSCSPISGHRSVSWYQQTPGQGLQFLFEYFSETQRNKGNFPGRFSGRQFSNSRSEMNVSTLELGDSALYLCASSYNYDGSSYNEQFFGPGTRLTVL.

A few counts support this clonotype. V and J are TRBV12-3 or TRBV12-4 and TRBJ2-3, with 7 bases aligning to TRBD1. This CDR3 is 15 amino acids long. With 6 bases clipped from V and 2 bases from J, the junction kept 8 bases outside the gene matches. The CDR3 DNA follows: TGTGCCAGCAGGGCTAGGGGGCGCTACACAGATACGCAGTATTTT. Translating gives CASRARGRYTDTQYF.

J is TRBJ2-6 and V is TRBV12-3 or TRBV12-4, with TRBD2 as a possible D gene (5 bases). The CDR3 totals 18 residues. Trimming shortened V by 7 bases and J by 2 bases, and 21 bases separated the two germline ends. In DNA form, the CDR3 reads TGTGCCAGCACCGTGGAGAGGGCAATGGGTCCTGGGGCCAACGTCCTGACTTTC. This encodes CASTVERAMGPGANVLTF.